This T cell receptor (beta chain) was identified in a study of shared clonotypes between healthy human individuals. Naive CD8 cells, CD45RO-negative and positively selected for CCR7, excluded terminally differentiated effector memory CD45RA+ cells. Sequencing used immunoSEQ multiplex PCR; TCRdb keeps in-frame clones, though not all of them. The data contain some 2.1 million clones, 93% of them seen just once; the ten biggest clones take up more than 1.5%. Regarding this clone: Antigen: not known. The junction does not match germline at one end; this may be a read error. This sample also contains other DNA sequences that code for the same CDR3.

General study results and limits: Sampling covered blood only; tissue repertoires likely differ. Relative to memory subsets, naive subsets generally showed larger estimated richness. Incomplete sequencing of sorted subsets was indicated by rarefaction despite large depth.

The CDR3 runs to 13 residues. Germline V CDR1 and CDR2: SGHNT, YENEEA. The chain uses TRBV11-3 and TRBJ1-1; D uncertain. The sequenced sample consisted of naive CD8+ T cells from PBMCs. The TCR sequence derives from a man aged 18 to 29 in good health. Some clones in this sample may be carry-over from other donors' samples. In nucleotides, the CDR3 is TGTGCCAGCAGTTTAGTGGAGAACACTGAAGCTTTCTTT. Residues: CASSLVENTEAFF. Supplemented by reference TRBV11-3 and TRBJ1-1, the full variable domain reads EAGVVQSPRYKIIEKKQPVAFWCNPISGHNTLYWYLQNLGQGPELLIRYENEEAVDDSQLPKDRFSAERLKGVDSTLKIQPAELGDSAVYLCASSLVENTEAFFGQGTRLTVV.